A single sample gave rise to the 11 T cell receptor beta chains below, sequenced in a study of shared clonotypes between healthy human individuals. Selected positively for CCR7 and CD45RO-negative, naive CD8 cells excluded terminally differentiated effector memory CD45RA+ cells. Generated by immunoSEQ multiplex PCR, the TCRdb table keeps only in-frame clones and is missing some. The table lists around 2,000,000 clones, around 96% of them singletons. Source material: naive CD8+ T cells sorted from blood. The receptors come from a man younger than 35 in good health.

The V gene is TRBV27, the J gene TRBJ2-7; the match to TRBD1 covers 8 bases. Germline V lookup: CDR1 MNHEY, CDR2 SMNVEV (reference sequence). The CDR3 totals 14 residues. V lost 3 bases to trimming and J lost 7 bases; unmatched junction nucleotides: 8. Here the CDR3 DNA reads TGTGCCAGCAGTTTTGACAGGGGAGTAGAGGAGCAGTACTTC. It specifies CASSFDRGVEEQYF.

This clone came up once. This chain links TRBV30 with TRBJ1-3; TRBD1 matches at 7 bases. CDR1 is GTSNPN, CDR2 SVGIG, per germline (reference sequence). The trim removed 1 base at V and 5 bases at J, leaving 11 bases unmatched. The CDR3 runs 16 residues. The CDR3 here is CAWSGQTSRGRNTIYF. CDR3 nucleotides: TGTGCCTGGAGTGGACAGACTTCAAGGGGGCGAAACACCATATATTTT.

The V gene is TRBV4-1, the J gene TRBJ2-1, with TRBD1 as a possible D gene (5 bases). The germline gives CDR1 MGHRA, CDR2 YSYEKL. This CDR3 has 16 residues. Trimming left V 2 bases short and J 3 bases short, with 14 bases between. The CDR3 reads CASSQKGSRFYNEQFF. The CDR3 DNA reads TGCGCCAGCAGCCAAAAGGGGTCCCGATTCTACAATGAGCAGTTCTTC.

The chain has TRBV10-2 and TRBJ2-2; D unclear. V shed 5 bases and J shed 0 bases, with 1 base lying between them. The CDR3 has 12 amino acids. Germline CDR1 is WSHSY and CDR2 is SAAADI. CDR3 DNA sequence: TGCGCCAGCAGTCCGAACACCGGGGAGCTGTTTTTT. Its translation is CASSPNTGELFF.

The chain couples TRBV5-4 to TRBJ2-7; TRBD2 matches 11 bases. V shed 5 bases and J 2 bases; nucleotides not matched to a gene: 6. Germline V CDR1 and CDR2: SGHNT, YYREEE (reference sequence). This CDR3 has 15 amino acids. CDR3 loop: CASSSLAGAAYEQYF. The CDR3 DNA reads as TGTGCCAGCAGTTCACTAGCGGGGGCCGCCTACGAGCAGTACTTC.

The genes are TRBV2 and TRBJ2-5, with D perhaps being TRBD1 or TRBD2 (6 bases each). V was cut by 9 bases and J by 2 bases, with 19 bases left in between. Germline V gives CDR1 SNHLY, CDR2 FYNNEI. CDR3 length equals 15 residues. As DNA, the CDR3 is TGTGCCAGGGGGGGATTCGACAGGCGACAAGAGACCCAGTACTTC. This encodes CARGGFDRRQETQYF.

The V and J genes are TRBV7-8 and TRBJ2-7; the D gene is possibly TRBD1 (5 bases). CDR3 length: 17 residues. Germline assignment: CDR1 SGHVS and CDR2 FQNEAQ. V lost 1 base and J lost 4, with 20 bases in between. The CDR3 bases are TGTGCCAGCAGCTTAGTTTTCTCAGCAGGGCTCCTTTACGAGCAGTACTTC. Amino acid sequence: CASSLVFSAGLLYEQYF.

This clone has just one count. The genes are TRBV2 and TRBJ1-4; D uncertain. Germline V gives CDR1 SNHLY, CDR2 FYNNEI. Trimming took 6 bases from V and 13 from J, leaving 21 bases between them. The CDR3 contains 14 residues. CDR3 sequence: CASSDSNHASGLFF. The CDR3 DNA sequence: TGTGCCAGCAGCGACTCGAACCATGCTTCAGGACTGTTTTTT.

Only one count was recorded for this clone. DNA for the CDR3: TGTGCCAGCAGCGTAGGTGGCGGTACAGCCCTCCACTTT. Protein product: CASSVGGGTALHF. The chain couples TRBV9 to TRBJ1-6; D gene uncertain. In germline, CDR1 is SGDLS, CDR2 YYNGEE. V lost 0 bases, J lost 14 bases, and 12 bases lay in between. The length of the CDR3 is 13 residues.

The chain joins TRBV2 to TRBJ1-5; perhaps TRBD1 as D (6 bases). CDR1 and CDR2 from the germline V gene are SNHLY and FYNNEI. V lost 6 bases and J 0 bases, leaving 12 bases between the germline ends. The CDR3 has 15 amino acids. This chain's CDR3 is CASRADSYSNQPQHF. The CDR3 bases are TGTGCCAGCAGGGCGGACAGCTATAGCAATCAGCCCCAGCATTTT.

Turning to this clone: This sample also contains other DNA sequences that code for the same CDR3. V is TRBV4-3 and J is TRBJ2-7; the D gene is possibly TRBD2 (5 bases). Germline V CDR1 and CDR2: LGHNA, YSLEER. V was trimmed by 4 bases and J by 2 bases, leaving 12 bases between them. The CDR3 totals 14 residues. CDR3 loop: CASSPGLATYEQYF. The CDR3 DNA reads TGCGCCAGCAGCCCAGGACTCGCCACCTACGAGCAGTACTTC.